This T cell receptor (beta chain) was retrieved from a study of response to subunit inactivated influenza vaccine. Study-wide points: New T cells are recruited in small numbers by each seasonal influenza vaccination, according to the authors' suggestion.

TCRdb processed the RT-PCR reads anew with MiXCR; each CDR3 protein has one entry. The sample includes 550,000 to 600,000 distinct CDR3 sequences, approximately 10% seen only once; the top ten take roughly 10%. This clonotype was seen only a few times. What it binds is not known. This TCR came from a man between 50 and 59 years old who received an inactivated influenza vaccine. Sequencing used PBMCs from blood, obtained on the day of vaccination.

CDR3 protein: CASSYSKRLAKNIQYF. The CDR3 DNA is TGTGCCAGCAGTTACTCGAAACGGCTAGCCAAAAACATTCAGTACTTC. J is TRBJ2-4 and V is TRBV6-5, with D unresolved. The CDR3 is made up of 16 amino acids. Trimming took off 0 bases at V and 0 bases at J, with 9 bases between the two ends. Germline V gene lookup returns CDR1 MNHEY and CDR2 SVGAGI.